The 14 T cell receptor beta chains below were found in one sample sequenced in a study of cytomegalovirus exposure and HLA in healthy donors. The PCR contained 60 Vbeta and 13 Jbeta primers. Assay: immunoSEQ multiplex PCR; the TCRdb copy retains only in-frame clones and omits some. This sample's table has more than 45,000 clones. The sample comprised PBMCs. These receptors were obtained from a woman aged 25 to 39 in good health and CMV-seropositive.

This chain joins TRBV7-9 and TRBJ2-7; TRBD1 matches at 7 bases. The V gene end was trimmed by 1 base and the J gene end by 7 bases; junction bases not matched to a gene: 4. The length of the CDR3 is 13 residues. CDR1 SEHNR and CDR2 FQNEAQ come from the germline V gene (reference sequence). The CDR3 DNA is TGTGCCAGCAGCTTAGGGGACAGCGGTGAGCAGTACTTC. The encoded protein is CASSLGDSGEQYF.

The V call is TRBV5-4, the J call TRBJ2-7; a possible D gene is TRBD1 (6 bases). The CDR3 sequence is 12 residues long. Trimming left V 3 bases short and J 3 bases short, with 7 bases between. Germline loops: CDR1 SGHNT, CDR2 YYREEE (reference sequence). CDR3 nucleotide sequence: TGTGCCAGCAGCTCGGACAGCTACGAGCAGTACTTC. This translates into CASSSDSYEQYF.

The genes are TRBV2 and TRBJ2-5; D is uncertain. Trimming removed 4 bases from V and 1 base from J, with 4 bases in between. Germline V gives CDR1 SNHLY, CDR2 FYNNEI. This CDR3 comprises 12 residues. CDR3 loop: CASSASQETQYF. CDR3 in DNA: TGTGCCAGCAGTGCGTCCCAAGAGACCCAGTACTTC.

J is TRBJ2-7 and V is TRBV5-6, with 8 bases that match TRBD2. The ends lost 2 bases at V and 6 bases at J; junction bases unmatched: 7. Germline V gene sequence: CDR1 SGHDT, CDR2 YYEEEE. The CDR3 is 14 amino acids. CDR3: CASSLTSGQREQYF. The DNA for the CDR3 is TGTGCCAGCAGCTTAACTAGCGGCCAACGCGAGCAGTACTTC. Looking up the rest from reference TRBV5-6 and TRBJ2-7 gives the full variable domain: DAGVTQSPTHLIKTRGQQVTLRCSPKSGHDTVSWYQQALGQGPQFIFQYYEEEERQRGNFPDRFSGHQFPNYSSELNVNALLLGDSALYLCASSLTSGQREQYFGPGTRLTVT.

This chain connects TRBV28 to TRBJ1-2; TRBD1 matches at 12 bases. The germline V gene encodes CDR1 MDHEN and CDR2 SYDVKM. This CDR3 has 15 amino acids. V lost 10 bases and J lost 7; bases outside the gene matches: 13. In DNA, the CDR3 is TGTGCCACGTACCCGGGACAGGGGGCTTTTCGTGGCTACACCTTC. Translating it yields CATYPGQGAFRGYTF.

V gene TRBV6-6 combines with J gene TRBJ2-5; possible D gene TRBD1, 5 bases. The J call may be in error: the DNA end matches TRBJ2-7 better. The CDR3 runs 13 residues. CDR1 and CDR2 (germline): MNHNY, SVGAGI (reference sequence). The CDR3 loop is CASGQGFSYEQYF. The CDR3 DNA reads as TGTGCCAGCGGGCAGGGCTTTTCCTACGAGCAGTACTTC.

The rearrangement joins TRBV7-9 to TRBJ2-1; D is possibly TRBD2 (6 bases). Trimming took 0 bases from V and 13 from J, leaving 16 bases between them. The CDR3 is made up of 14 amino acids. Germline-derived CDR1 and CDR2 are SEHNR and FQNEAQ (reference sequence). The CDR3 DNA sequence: TGTGCCAGCAGCTTAGCATCCGGACTACCGATCCAGTTCTTC. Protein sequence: CASSLASGLPIQFF.

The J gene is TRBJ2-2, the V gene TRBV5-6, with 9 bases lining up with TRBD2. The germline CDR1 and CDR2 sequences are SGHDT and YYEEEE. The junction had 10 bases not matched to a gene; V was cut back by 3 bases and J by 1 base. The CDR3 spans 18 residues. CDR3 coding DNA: TGTGCCAGCAGCTGGGGTATTCCACTAGCGGGGAACACCGGGGAGCTGTTTTTT. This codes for CASSWGIPLAGNTGELFF.

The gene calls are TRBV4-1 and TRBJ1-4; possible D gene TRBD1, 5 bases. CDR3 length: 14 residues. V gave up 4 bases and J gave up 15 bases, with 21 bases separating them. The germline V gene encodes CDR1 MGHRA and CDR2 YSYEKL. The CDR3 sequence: CASSPRDGLNEMFF. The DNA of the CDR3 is TGCGCCAGCAGCCCGCGGGACGGGCTGAATGAGATGTTTTTT.

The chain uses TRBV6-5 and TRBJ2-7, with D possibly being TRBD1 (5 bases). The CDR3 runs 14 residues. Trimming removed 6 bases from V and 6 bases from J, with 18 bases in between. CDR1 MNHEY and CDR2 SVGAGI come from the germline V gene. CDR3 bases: TGTGCCAGCAGCCCCCCAGCAGGGTTTGGCGAGCAGTACTTC. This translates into CASSPPAGFGEQYF.

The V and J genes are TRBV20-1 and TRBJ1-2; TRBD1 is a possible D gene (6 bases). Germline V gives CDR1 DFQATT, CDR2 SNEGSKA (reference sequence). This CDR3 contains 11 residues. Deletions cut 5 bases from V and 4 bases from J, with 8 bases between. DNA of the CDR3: TGCAGTGCTGTACAGGGCTATGGCTACACCTTC. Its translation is CSAVQGYGYTF.

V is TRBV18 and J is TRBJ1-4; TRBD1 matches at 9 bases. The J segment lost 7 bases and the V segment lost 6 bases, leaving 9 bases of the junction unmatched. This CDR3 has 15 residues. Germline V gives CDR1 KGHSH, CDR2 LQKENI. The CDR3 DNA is TGTGCCAGCTCTCCAATACAGGGGGCGCGTGAAAAACTGTTTTTT. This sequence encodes CASSPIQGAREKLFF. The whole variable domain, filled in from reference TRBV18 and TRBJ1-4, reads NAGVMQNPRHLVRRRGQEARLRCSPMKGHSHVYWYRQLPEEGLKFMVYLQKENIIDESGMPKERFSAEFPKEGPSILRIQQVVRGDSAAYFCASSPIQGAREKLFFGSGTQLSVL.

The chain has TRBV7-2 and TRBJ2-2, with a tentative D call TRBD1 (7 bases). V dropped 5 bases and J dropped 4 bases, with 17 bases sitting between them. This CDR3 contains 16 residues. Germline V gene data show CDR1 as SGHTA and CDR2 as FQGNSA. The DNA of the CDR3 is TGTGCCAGCAGCCACTCGACAGGGAGGACCACCGGGGAGCTGTTTTTT. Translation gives CASSHSTGRTTGELFF. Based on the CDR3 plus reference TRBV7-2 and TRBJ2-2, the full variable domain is GAGVSQSPSNKVTEKGKDVELRCDPISGHTALYWYRQSLGQGLEFLIYFQGNSAPDKSGLPSDRFSAERTGGSVSTLTIQRTQQEDSAVYLCASSHSTGRTTGELFFGEGSRLTVL.

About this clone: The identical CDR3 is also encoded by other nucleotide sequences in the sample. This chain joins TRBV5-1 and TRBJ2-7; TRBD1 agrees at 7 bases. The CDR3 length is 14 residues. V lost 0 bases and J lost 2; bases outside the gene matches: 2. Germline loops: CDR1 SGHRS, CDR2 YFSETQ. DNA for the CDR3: TGCGCCAGCAGCTTGGGGCAGGGGGCCTACGAGCAGTACTTC. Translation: CASSLGQGAYEQYF.